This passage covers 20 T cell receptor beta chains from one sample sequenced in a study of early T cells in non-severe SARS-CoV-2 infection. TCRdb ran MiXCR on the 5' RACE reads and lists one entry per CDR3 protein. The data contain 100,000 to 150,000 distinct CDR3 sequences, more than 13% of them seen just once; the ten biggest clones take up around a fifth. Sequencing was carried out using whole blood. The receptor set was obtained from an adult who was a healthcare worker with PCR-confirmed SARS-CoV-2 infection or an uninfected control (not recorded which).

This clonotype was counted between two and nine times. The CDR3 nucleotides are TGTGCCAGCAGTTGGGGGACAGGGATTCTTCTAAACACTGAAGCTTTCTTT. Protein product: CASSWGTGILLNTEAFF. This chain joins TRBV6-6 and TRBJ1-1, with 9 nucleotides matching TRBD1. The CDR3 is made up of 17 amino acids. Trimming cost V 4 bases and J 2 bases; bases outside gene matches: 11. CDR1 is MNHNY, CDR2 SVGAGI, per germline (reference sequence).

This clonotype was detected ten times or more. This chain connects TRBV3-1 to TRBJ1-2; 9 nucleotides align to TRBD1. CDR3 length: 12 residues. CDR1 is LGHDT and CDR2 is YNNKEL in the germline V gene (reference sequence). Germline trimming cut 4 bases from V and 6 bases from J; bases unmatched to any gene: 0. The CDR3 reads CASSRTGDGYTF. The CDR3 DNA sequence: TGTGCCAGCAGCCGGACAGGGGATGGCTACACCTTC. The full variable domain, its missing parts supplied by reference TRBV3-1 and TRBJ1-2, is DTAVSQTPKYLVTQMGNDKSIKCEQNLGHDTMYWYKQDSKKFLKIMFSYNNKELIINETVPNRFSPKSPDKAHLNLHINSLELGDSAVYFCASSRTGDGYTFGSGTRLTVV.

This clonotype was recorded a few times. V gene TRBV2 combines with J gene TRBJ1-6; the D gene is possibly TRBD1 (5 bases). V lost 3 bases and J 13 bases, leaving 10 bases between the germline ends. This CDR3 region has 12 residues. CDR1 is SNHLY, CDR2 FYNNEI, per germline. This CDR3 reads CASSEGRGPLHF. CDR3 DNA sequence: TGTGCCAGCAGTGAGGGGAGGGGTCCCCTCCACTTT.

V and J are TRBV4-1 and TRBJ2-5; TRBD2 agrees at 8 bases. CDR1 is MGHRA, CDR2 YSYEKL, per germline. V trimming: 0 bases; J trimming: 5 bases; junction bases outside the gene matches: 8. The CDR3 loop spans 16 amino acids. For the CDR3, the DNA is TGCGCCAGCAGCCAAGATTCCGGACTAGCAGGCGAGACCCAGTACTTC. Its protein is CASSQDSGLAGETQYF.

In DNA, the CDR3 is TGTGCCAGCAGCAATCCTAACTATGGCTACACCTTC. Translation: CASSNPNYGYTF. This chain connects TRBV12-3 or TRBV12-4 to TRBJ1-2; D unresolved. The CDR3 is 12 residues long. Trimming removed 6 bases from V and 0 bases from J, with 5 bases in between.

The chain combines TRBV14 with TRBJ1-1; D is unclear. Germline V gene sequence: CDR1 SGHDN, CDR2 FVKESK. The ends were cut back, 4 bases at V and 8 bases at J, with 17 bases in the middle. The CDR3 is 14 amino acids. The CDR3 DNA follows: TGTGCCAGCAGCCTCGGACGGCTAACTAGCGAAGCTTTCTTT. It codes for CASSLGRLTSEAFF.

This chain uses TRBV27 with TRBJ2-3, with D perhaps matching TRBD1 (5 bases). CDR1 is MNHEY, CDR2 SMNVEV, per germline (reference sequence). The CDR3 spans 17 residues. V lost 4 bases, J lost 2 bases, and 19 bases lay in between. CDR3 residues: CASSYLRPQGPTDTQYF. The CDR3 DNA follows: TGTGCCAGCAGTTATTTGAGACCCCAGGGCCCCACAGATACGCAGTATTTT.

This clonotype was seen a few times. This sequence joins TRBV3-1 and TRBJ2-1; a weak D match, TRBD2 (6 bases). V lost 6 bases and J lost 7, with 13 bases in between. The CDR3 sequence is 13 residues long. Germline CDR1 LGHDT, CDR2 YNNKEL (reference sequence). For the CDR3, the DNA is TGTGCCAGCAGGTTGGGGGGTTGGAATGAGCAGTTCTTC. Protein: CASRLGGWNEQFF.

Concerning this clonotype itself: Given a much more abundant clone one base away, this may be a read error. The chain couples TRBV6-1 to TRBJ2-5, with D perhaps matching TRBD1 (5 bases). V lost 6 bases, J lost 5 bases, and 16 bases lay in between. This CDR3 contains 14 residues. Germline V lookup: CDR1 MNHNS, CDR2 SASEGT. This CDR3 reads CASRSDKGVETQYF. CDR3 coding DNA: TGTGCCAGCAGATCGGACAAAGGGGTTGAGACCCAGTACTTC.

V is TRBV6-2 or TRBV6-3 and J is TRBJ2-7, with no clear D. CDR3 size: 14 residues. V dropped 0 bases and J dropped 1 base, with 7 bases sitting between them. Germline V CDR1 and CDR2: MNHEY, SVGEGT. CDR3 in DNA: TGTGCCAGCAGTTACTCGACGGCTTCCTACGAGCAGTACTTC. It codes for CASSYSTASYEQYF.

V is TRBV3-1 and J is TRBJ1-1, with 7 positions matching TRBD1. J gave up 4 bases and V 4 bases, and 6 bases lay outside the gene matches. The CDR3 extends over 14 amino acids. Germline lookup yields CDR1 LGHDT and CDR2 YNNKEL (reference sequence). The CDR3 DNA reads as TGTGCCAGCAGCCCCCGTTCAGGGGGCACTGAAGCTTTCTTT. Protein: CASSPRSGGTEAFF.

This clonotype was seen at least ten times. The CDR3 loop reads CASSLVQGASGELFF. Written as DNA, the CDR3 is TGCGCCAGCAGCTTGGTTCAGGGGGCATCCGGGGAGCTGTTTTTT. J is TRBJ2-2 and V is TRBV5-1, with TRBD1 matching over 8 bases. J was trimmed by 6 bases and V by 0 bases; bases with no gene match: 4. The CDR3 has 15 amino acids. CDR1 SGHRS and CDR2 YFSETQ come from the germline V gene.

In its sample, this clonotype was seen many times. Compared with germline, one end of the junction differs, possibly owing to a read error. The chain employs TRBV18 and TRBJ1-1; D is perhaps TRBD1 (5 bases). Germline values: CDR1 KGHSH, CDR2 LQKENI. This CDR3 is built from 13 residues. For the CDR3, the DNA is TGCGCCAGCAGCCCTCAGGGAAACACTGAAGCTTTCTTT. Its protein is CASSPQGNTEAFF.

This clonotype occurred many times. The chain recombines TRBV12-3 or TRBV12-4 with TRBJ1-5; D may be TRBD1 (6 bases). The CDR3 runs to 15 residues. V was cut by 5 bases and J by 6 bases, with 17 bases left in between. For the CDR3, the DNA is TGTGCCAGCAGTCCATTAGGGGGGGGTGGTCAGCCCCAGCATTTT. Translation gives CASSPLGGGGQPQHF.

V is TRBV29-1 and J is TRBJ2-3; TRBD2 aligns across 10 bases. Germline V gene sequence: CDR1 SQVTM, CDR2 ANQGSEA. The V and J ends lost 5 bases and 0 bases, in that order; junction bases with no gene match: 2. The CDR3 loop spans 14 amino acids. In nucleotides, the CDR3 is TGCAGCGTTCTACTAGCGGGGAGCACAGATACGCAGTATTTT. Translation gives CSVLLAGSTDTQYF.

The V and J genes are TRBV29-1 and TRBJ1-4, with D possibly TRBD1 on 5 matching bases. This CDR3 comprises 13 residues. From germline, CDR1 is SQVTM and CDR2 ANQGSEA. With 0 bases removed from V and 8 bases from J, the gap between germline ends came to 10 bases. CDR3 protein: CSVEERGGEKLFF. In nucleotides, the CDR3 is TGCAGCGTTGAAGAAAGGGGCGGGGAAAAACTGTTTTTT.

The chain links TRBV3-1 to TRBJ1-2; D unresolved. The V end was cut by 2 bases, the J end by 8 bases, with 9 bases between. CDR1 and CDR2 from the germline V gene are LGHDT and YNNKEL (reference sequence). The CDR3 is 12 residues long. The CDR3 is CASSQHREGYTF. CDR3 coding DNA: TGTGCCAGCAGCCAACATCGAGAAGGCTACACCTTC. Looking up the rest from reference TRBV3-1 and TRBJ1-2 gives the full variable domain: DTAVSQTPKYLVTQMGNDKSIKCEQNLGHDTMYWYKQDSKKFLKIMFSYNNKELIINETVPNRFSPKSPDKAHLNLHINSLELGDSAVYFCASSQHREGYTFGSGTRLTVV.

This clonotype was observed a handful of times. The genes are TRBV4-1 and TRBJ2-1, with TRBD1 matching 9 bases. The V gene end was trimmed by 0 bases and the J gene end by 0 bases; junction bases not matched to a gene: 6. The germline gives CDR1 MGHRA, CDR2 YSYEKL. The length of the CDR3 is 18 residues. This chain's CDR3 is CASSQDRGTGSSYNEQFF. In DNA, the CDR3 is TGCGCCAGCAGCCAAGATCGGGGGACAGGGTCCTCCTACAATGAGCAGTTCTTC.

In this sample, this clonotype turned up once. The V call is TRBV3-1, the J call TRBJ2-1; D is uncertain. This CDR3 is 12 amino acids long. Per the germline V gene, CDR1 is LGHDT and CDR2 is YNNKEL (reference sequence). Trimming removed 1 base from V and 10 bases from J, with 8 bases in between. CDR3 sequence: CASSQVFGEQFF. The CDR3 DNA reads TGTGCCAGCAGCCAAGTTTTCGGGGAGCAGTTCTTC.

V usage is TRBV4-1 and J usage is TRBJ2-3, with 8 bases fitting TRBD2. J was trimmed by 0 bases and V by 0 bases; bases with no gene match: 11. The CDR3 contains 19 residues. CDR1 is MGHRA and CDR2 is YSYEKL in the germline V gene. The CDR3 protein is CASSQDPLTSGASTDTQYF. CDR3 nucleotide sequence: TGCGCCAGCAGCCAAGATCCCCTCACTAGCGGTGCTAGCACAGATACGCAGTATTTT.